These T cell receptor beta chains were read from a single sample in a study of blood T cell repertoires in COVID-19. Clones were sequenced by immunoSEQ multiplex PCR, and TCRdb holds only the in-frame ones, with some missing. The sample comprises about 130,000 clones, around 85% of which are singletons, and 9.2% rests with the top ten. The specimen was PBMCs or T cells enriched from blood (not recorded which). These receptors all stem from a man aged 50 or older who had recovered from COVID-19. CDR3s include the opening cysteine and the closing phenylalanine or tryptophan. A D gene is named only where the DNA matches it firmly. Some rows have no size entry. The others give once, few or many, or a class for an expanded clone.

V gene: TRBV29-1; J gene: TRBJ2-1; clone size: -; D gene: TRBD1; CDR3 protein: CSVIRQGDNEQFF; CDR3 DNA: TGCAGCGTTATAAGACAGGGAGACAATGAGCAGTTCTTC
V gene: TRBV6-2/TRBV6-3; J gene: TRBJ2-4; clone size: few; D gene: TRBD2; CDR3 protein: CASSSELAGVGYF; CDR3 DNA: TGTGCCAGCAGTTCGGAACTAGCGGGGGTGGGGTACTTC
V gene: TRBV5-1; J gene: TRBJ1-2; clone size: once; D gene: TRBD1; CDR3 protein: CASSPRQGGGYGYTF; CDR3 DNA: TGCGCCAGCAGCCCCCGACAGGGGGGAGGCTATGGCTACACCTTC
V gene: TRBV29-1; J gene: TRBJ1-4; clone size: -; D gene: TRBD1; CDR3 protein: CSVDRGRNEKLFF; CDR3 DNA: TGCAGCGTGGACAGGGGGCGTAATGAAAAACTGTTTTTT
V gene: TRBV19; J gene: TRBJ2-7; clone size: -; D gene: TRBD2; CDR3 protein: CASSIRGGGYEQYF; CDR3 DNA: TGTGCCAGTAGTATTCGGGGGGGAGGCTACGAGCAGTACTTC
V gene: TRBV4-3; J gene: TRBJ2-7; clone size: -; D gene: -; CDR3 protein: CASSQEGAETYEQYF; CDR3 DNA: TGCGCCAGCAGCCAAGAGGGGGCGGAGACCTACGAGCAGTACTTC
V gene: TRBV10-3; J gene: TRBJ1-1; clone size: -; D gene: -; CDR3 protein: CATKLKGNQGMTEAFF; CDR3 DNA: TGTGCCACGAAGCTGAAAGGTAATCAGGGGATGACTGAAGCTTTCTTT
V gene: TRBV5-4; J gene: TRBJ1-3; clone size: -; D gene: TRBD1; CDR3 protein: CASSRPGQGGNTIYF; CDR3 DNA: TGTGCCAGCAGCCGTCCAGGACAGGGAGGAAACACCATATATTTT
V gene: TRBV30; J gene: TRBJ2-5; clone size: -; D gene: -; CDR3 protein: CALTGMDQETQYF; CDR3 DNA: TGTGCCTTGACAGGAATGGACCAAGAGACCCAGTACTTC
V gene: TRBV5-4; J gene: TRBJ2-1; clone size: -; D gene: -; CDR3 protein: CASSLSAAKHNEQFF; CDR3 DNA: TGTGCCAGCAGCTTGAGTGCGGCGAAACACAATGAGCAGTTCTTC
V gene: TRBV7-9; J gene: TRBJ2-1; clone size: -; D gene: TRBD1; CDR3 protein: CASSSRDRTYNEQFF; CDR3 DNA: TGTGCCAGCAGCAGCCGGGACAGAACCTACAATGAGCAGTTCTTC
V gene: TRBV9; J gene: TRBJ1-2; clone size: -; D gene: TRBD1; CDR3 protein: CASSGFGTGINYGYTF; CDR3 DNA: TGTGCCAGCAGCGGCTTTGGGACAGGGATTAACTATGGCTACACCTTC
V gene: TRBV24-1; J gene: TRBJ2-7; clone size: -; D gene: -; CDR3 protein: CATAQGASYEQYF; CDR3 DNA: TGTGCCACCGCACAAGGGGCTAGTTACGAGCAGTACTTC
V gene: TRBV28; J gene: TRBJ1-2; clone size: once; D gene: -; CDR3 protein: CASSPGERRGYTF; CDR3 DNA: TGTGCCAGCAGCCCCGGTGAGCGACGGGGCTACACCTTC
V gene: TRBV5-1; J gene: TRBJ2-7; clone size: -; D gene: -; CDR3 protein: CASSLDFYEQYF; CDR3 DNA: TGCGCCAGCAGCTTGGACTTCTACGAGCAGTACTTC
V gene: TRBV24-1; J gene: TRBJ1-2; clone size: -; D gene: -; CDR3 protein: CATSDLMYSYGYTF; CDR3 DNA: TGTGCCACCAGTGACCTAATGTATTCCTATGGCTACACCTTC
V gene: TRBV6-5; J gene: TRBJ2-3; clone size: -; D gene: -; CDR3 protein: CASRQGDTQYF; CDR3 DNA: TGTGCCAGCAGGCAGGGGGATACGCAGTATTTT
V gene: TRBV28; J gene: TRBJ2-1; clone size: -; D gene: TRBD2; CDR3 protein: CATYSHPGTSGGNEQFF; CDR3 DNA: TGTGCCACCTATTCCCATCCCGGGACTAGCGGGGGAAATGAGCAGTTCTTC
V gene: TRBV11-3; J gene: TRBJ2-1; clone size: few; D gene: TRBD2; CDR3 protein: CASSLDQAGSSSYNEQFF; CDR3 DNA: TGTGCCAGCAGCTTAGATCAAGCGGGATCGAGCTCCTACAATGAGCAGTTCTTC
V gene: TRBV10-3; J gene: TRBJ1-2; clone size: few; D gene: -; CDR3 protein: CAISPNTGTSLGAGYTF; CDR3 DNA: TGTGCCATCAGCCCCAATACCGGGACATCGTTAGGCGCTGGCTACACCTTC
V gene: TRBV7-2; J gene: TRBJ1-5; clone size: -; D gene: -; CDR3 protein: CASSLANGGSQPQHF; CDR3 DNA: TGTGCCAGCAGCTTAGCCAACGGGGGTAGTCAGCCCCAGCATTTT
V gene: TRBV7-9; J gene: TRBJ1-4; clone size: -; D gene: TRBD1; CDR3 protein: CASSLLGQGASGEKLFF; CDR3 DNA: TGTGCCAGCAGCTTATTAGGACAGGGGGCGAGTGGTGAAAAACTGTTTTTT